This T cell receptor beta chain was obtained from a study of T cell repertoires in cytomegalovirus infection. General observations from the study: Across the ex vivo response, the dominant clonotypes were HLA-C-restricted CMV-specific TCR beta clonotypes.

From the reads, TCRdb called clonotypes with MiXCR, one entry per CDR3 protein. This sample has roughly 150,000 distinct CDR3 sequences, with 20% to 25% found just once. The CDR3 is made up of 14 amino acids. V lost 2 bases and J lost 4, with 11 bases in between. Germline V gene sequence: CDR1 SGHAT, CDR2 FQNNGV. Concerning this clonotype: Its antigen is not identified.

The source was CD8+ T cells from cultured PBMCs, collected from culture after CMV antigen stimulation. This receptor was obtained from a human donor in good health (CMV status not recorded). Some clones in this sample may be carry-over from other donors' samples. The V call is TRBV11-2, the J call TRBJ1-1; D unclear. The CDR3 loop is CASSLIPGSTEAFF. In DNA form, the CDR3 reads TGTGCCAGCAGCTTAATCCCAGGAAGCACTGAAGCTTTCTTT.